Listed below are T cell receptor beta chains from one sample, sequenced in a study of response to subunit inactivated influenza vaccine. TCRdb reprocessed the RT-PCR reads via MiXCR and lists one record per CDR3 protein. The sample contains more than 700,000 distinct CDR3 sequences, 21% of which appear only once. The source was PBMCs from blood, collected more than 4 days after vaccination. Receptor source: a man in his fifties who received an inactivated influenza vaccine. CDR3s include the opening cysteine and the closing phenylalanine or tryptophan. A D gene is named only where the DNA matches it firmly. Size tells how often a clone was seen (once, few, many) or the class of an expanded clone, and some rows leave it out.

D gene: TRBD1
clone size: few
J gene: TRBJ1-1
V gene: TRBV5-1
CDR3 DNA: TGCGCCAGCAGCTTGGATGATCGGACAGGGCCCCGCTTT
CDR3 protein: CASSLDDRTGPRF

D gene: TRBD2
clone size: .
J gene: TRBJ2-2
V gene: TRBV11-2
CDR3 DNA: TGTGCCAGCAGCTTGAGACTAGCGGGGGAGGAGTCCGGGGAGCTGTTTTTT
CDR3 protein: CASSLRLAGEESGELFF

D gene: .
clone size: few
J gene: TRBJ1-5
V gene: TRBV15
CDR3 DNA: TGTGCCACCAGCAGAGACGGATCAGGGCAGCCCCAGCATTTT
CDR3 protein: CATSRDGSGQPQHF

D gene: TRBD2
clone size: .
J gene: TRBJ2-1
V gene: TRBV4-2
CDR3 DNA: TGTGCCAGCAGCAAACTAGCGGGAGGAAACAATGAGCAGTTCTTC
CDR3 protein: CASSKLAGGNNEQFF

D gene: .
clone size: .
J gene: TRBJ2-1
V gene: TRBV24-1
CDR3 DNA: TGTGCCACCAGTGATTTATCCTACAATGAGCAGTTCTTC
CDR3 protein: CATSDLSYNEQFF

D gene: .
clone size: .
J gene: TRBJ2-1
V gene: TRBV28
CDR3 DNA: TGTGCCAGCCTAAGGCTCCGGGCTCGCACCTACAATGAGCAGTTCTTC
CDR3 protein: CASLRLRARTYNEQFF

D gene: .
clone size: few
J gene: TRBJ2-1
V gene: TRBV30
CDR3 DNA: TGTGCCTGGGGGGACAACTACAATGAGCAGTTCTTC
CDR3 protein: CAWGDNYNEQFF

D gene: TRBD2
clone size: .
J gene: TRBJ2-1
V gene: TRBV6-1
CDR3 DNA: TGTGCCAGCAGTGAATTCCAGGGACTAGCGGGGACGAATCACAATGAGCAGTTCTTC
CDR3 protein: CASSEFQGLAGTNHNEQFF

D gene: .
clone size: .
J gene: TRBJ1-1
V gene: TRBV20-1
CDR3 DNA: TGCAGTGTCCAGGGGTCGATGAACACTGAAGCTTTCTTT
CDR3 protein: CSVQGSMNTEAFF

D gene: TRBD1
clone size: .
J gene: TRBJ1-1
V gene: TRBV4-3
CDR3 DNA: TGCGCCAGCAGCCAGGACGACAGGGGGCAAAATGAAGCTTTCTTT
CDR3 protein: CASSQDDRGQNEAFF

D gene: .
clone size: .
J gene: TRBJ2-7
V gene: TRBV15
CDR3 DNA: TGTGCCACCAGCAAAAGGACGGTTAACTACGAGCAGTACTTC
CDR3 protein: CATSKRTVNYEQYF

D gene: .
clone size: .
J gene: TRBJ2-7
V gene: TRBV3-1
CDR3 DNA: TGTGCCAGCAGCCAAGCGGAATCGGTTCGTACGGACGAGCAGTACTTC
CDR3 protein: CASSQAESVRTDEQYF

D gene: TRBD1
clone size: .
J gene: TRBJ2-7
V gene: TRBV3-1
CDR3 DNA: TGTGCCAGCAGCCAGAGATCCGGGACAGGGGACCACGAGCAGTACTTC
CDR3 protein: CASSQRSGTGDHEQYF

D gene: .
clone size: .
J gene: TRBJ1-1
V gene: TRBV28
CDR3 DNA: TGTGCCAGCACCCCGTCGTGGTTGTTTAACACTGAAGCTTTCTTT
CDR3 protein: CASTPSWLFNTEAFF

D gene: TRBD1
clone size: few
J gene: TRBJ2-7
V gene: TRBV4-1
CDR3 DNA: TGCGCCAGCAGCCATCCCGGACAGGGGGCTTACGAGCAGTACTTC
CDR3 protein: CASSHPGQGAYEQYF